A single T cell receptor (beta chain) is shown here with its context. Its antigen is unknown. The data were obtained in a study of cytomegalovirus exposure and HLA in healthy donors. The CDR3 is 14 residues long. The V and J ends lost 5 bases and 3 bases, in that order; junction bases with no gene match: 7. Germline values: CDR1 MNHEY, CDR2 SVGAGI. Researchers ran the PCR with 60 Vbeta and 13 Jbeta primers. Only in-frame clones appear in the TCRdb table, and some are missing; sequencing was by immunoSEQ multiplex PCR. This repertoire shows roughly 120,000 clones, over 70% found once; its top ten account for around 4%. Donors counted as nominally healthy when sampled, yet unrecorded immune exposures were likely. Notes on the study in general: Testing in vitro showed three CMV-associated chains specific for CMV antigens. Rates of TCR association differed by HLA locus in a later analysis, with DRB1 highest and HLA-C lowest.

The TCR originated in a woman aged 40 to 50 in good health and CMV-seronegative. The genes are TRBV6-5 and TRBJ2-7, with TRBD1 matching 7 bases. The specimen sequenced was PBMCs. CDR3 sequence (DNA): TGTGCCAGCAGTCAGACAGGGTCCGACTACGAGCAGTACTTC. It translates to CASSQTGSDYEQYF.